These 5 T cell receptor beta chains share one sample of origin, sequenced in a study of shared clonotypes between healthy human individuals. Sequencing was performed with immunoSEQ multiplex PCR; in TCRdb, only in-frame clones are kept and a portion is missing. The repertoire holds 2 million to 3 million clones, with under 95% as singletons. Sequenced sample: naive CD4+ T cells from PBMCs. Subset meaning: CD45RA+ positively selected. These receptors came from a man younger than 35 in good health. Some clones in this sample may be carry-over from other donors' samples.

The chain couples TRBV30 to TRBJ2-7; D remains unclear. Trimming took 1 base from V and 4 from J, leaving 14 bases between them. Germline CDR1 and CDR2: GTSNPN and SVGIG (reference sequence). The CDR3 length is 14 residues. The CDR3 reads CAWSGPSKAYEQYF. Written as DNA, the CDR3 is TGTGCCTGGAGTGGGCCTAGTAAGGCTTACGAGCAGTACTTC.

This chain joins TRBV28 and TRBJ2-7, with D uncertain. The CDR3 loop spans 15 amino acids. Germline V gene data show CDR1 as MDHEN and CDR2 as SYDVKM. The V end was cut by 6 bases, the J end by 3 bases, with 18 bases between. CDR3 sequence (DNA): TGTGCCAGCAGCACGCATTCGGGCCTCGTCTACGAGCAGTACTTC. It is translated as CASSTHSGLVYEQYF.

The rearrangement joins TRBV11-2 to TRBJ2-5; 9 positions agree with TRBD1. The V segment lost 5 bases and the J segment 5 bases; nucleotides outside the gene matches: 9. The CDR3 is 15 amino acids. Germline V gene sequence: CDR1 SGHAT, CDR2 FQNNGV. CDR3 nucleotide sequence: TGTGCCAGCAGCGTAAACAGGGGGCAGGGTGAGACCCAGTACTTC. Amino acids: CASSVNRGQGETQYF.

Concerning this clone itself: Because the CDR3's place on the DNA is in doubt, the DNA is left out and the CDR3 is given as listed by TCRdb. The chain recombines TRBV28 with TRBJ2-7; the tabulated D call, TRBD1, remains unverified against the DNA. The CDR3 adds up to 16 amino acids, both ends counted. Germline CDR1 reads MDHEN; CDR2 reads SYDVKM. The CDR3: CASSLFGAGTAYEQYF.

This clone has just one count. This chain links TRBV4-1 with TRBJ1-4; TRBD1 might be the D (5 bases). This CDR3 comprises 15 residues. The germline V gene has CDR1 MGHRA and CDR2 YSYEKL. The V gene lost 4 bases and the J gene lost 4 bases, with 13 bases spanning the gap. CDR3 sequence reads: CASSRVGLGNEKLFF. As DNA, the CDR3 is TGCGCCAGCAGCCGGGTGGGGCTGGGTAATGAAAAACTGTTTTTT.